These 16 T cell receptor beta chains were all obtained from the same sample, sequenced in a study of T cell repertoires in cytomegalovirus infection. Via MiXCR, TCRdb re-called the reads, giving one row per CDR3 protein. The data hold some 500,000 distinct CDR3 sequences, with about 33% observed a single time. These receptors have no known antigen. The sample was cultured PBMCs, taken from culture after CMV antigen stimulation. Every receptor here comes from a human donor in good health (CMV status not recorded). Some clones in this sample may be carry-over from other donors' samples.

CDR3 region: CASQDPGQPHEKLFF. The CDR3 DNA reads as TGCGCCAGCCAAGACCCGGGACAGCCACATGAAAAACTGTTTTTT. This rearrangement joins TRBV5-1 to TRBJ1-4; TRBD1 matches 7 bases. V was clipped by 7 bases and J by 6 bases; unmatched bases: 12. The CDR3 totals 15 residues. Germline CDR1 and CDR2: SGHRS and YFSETQ.

The rearrangement links TRBV27 to TRBJ2-5; D possibly corresponds to TRBD2 (5 bases). The CDR3 runs to 14 residues. Germline CDR1 and CDR2: MNHEY and SMNVEV (reference sequence). The V gene lost 6 bases and the J gene lost 5 bases, with 16 bases spanning the gap. In nucleotides, the CDR3 is TGTGCCAGCAGGGGATCACTAGATCGGGAGACCCAGTACTTC. This codes for CASRGSLDRETQYF.

Many counts were recorded for this clonotype. The CDR3 DNA reads TGTGCCAGCAGCCCTCTTCGGGATACGCAGTATTTT. It is translated as CASSPLRDTQYF. The chain couples TRBV7-9 to TRBJ2-3; D gene unclear. V was shortened by 5 bases and J by 6 bases, with 9 bases between the two germline ends. The length of the CDR3 is 12 residues. Germline V gene lookup returns CDR1 SEHNR and CDR2 FQNEAQ (reference sequence). The whole variable domain, remainder taken from reference TRBV7-9 and TRBJ2-3, is DTGVSQNPRHKITKRGQNVTFRCDPISEHNRLYWYRQTLGQGPEFLTYFQNEAQLEKSRLLSDRFSAERPKGSFSTLEIQRTEQGDSAMYLCASSPLRDTQYFGPGTRLTVL.

The chain employs TRBV4-3 and TRBJ2-3, with no clear D. The CDR3 has 13 residues. V was pared by 1 base and J by 7 bases, with 9 bases between. CDR1 and CDR2 from the germline V gene are LGHNA and YSLEER. CDR3 bases: TGCGCCAGCAGCCAAGGCGAGGAATATACGCAGTATTTT. It specifies CASSQGEEYTQYF.

This rearrangement joins TRBV6-1 to TRBJ2-7; 7 nucleotides match TRBD1. This CDR3 region has 14 residues. Germline V gene sequence: CDR1 MNHNS, CDR2 SASEGT. The junction had 7 bases not matched to a gene; V was cut back by 6 bases and J by 2 bases. CDR3 DNA: TGTGCCAGCAGCAACGCCGGGACAGCCTACGAGCAGTACTTC. It is translated as CASSNAGTAYEQYF.

The J gene is TRBJ2-1, the V gene TRBV7-9, with 10 bases that match TRBD2. From germline, CDR1 is SEHNR and CDR2 FQNEAQ (reference sequence). The CDR3 loop spans 15 amino acids. V gave up 1 base and J gave up 8 bases; unmatched junction bases: 5. CDR3 DNA sequence: TGTGCCAGCAGCTTAGTCCCTAGCGGGAGCGATGAGCAGTTCTTC. This encodes CASSLVPSGSDEQFF.

The chain has TRBV6-2 or TRBV6-3 and TRBJ2-6; unclear D gene. Germline V gene lookup returns CDR1 MNHEY and CDR2 SVGEGT. With 0 bases removed from V and 0 bases from J, the gap between germline ends came to 6 bases. The CDR3 length is 16 residues. This chain's CDR3 is CASSYSSDSGANVLTF. The CDR3 coding sequence is TGTGCCAGCAGTTACTCGTCCGACTCTGGGGCCAACGTCCTGACTTTC.

This clonotype has just one count. At one end the junction does not follow the germline gene, possibly because of a read error. V usage is TRBV6-1 and J usage is TRBJ2-3; possible D gene TRBD2, 5 bases. The CDR3 has 16 residues. CDR1 is MNHNS and CDR2 is SASEGT in the germline V gene. CDR3 DNA: TGTGCCAGCAGTGAAGGGGCTAGCCCTAGCACAGATGCGCAGTATTTT. Translated: CASSEGASPSTDAQYF.

V is TRBV25-1 and J is TRBJ1-1, with TRBD1 matching over 7 bases. Looked up from germline, CDR1 is MGHDK and CDR2 is SYGVNS. There are 17 residues in the CDR3. With V trimmed by 3 bases and J by 6 bases, 16 bases remained unmatched. The CDR3 is CASSELFPLTGSAEAFF. CDR3 DNA sequence: TGTGCCAGCAGTGAGCTCTTCCCACTGACAGGGTCGGCTGAAGCTTTCTTT.

This clonotype has more than one count but fewer than ten. The chain combines TRBV7-2 with TRBJ1-2, with D unclear. The CDR3 is made up of 12 amino acids. V was trimmed by 4 bases and J by 7 bases, leaving 10 bases between them. CDR1 and CDR2 from the germline V gene are SGHTA and FQGNSA. The CDR3 DNA reads TGTGCCAGCAGCTCGTATCAATCTGGCTACACCTTC. Protein product: CASSSYQSGYTF. The complete variable domain, with remaining parts taken from reference TRBV7-2 and TRBJ1-2, reads GAGVSQSPSNKVTEKGKDVELRCDPISGHTALYWYRQSLGQGLEFLIYFQGNSAPDKSGLPSDRFSAERTGGSVSTLTIQRTQQEDSAVYLCASSSYQSGYTFGSGTRLTVV.

V gene TRBV27 combines with J gene TRBJ2-7, with 8 bases lining up with TRBD2. V was pared by 2 bases and J by 2 bases, with 2 bases of the junction left unmatched. Germline V gene data show CDR1 as MNHEY and CDR2 as SMNVEV (reference sequence). The CDR3 consists of 14 residues. In DNA form, the CDR3 reads TGTGCCAGCAGTTTACGGCGGGAGGCCTACGAGCAGTACTTC. It yields the protein CASSLRREAYEQYF.

This chain connects TRBV29-1 to TRBJ1-2; no definite D call. Trimming took 0 bases from V and 4 from J, leaving 9 bases between them. Germline lookup yields CDR1 SQVTM and CDR2 ANQGSEA. CDR3 length: 13 amino acids. The CDR3 loop reads CSVEESGVYGYTF. For the CDR3, the DNA is TGCAGCGTTGAAGAGAGTGGGGTCTATGGCTACACCTTC.

This clonotype occurred a few times. The chain recombines TRBV2 with TRBJ2-7, with 10 bases that match TRBD2. The CDR3 covers 19 residues. J was trimmed by 0 bases and V by 3 bases; bases with no gene match: 14. Per the germline V gene, CDR1 is SNHLY and CDR2 is FYNNEI. CDR3 residues: CASSEVLAGVPTSSYEQYV. The CDR3 DNA follows: TGTGCCAGCAGTGAGGTTCTAGCGGGGGTGCCGACTAGCTCCTACGAGCAGTACGTC.

Only a few counts were recorded for this clonotype. V usage is TRBV29-1 and J usage is TRBJ1-1; unclear D gene. V was trimmed by 3 bases and J by 0 bases, leaving 5 bases between them. Germline V gene data show CDR1 as SQVTM and CDR2 as ANQGSEA. The CDR3 is made up of 12 amino acids. The CDR3: CSVDSMNTEAFF. CDR3 sequence (DNA): TGCAGCGTTGACAGTATGAACACTGAAGCTTTCTTT.

V gene TRBV6-2 or TRBV6-3 combines with J gene TRBJ1-5, with no clear D. Germline CDR1 reads MNHEY; CDR2 reads SVGEGT. This CDR3 contains 15 residues. Trimming stripped 1 base from V and 0 bases from J, with 7 bases between. CDR3 DNA: TGTGCCAGCAGTTACTTGGCAGGTAGCAATCAGCCCCAGCATTTT. This sequence encodes CASSYLAGSNQPQHF.

Written as DNA, the CDR3 is TGTGCCAGCACCTCAGGGGCCACCTCCTACGAGCAGTACTTC. This gives the protein CASTSGATSYEQYF. The chain is built from TRBV6-1 and TRBJ2-7; a possible D gene is TRBD1 (6 bases). The germline gives CDR1 MNHNS, CDR2 SASEGT. V was trimmed by 7 bases and J by 0 bases, leaving 13 bases between them. The CDR3 has 14 amino acids.